This TCR beta chain was sequenced for a study of beta chain features in type 1 diabetes. The isolated RNA, all of it, was reverse transcribed, so expressed TCRB transcripts were what got sequenced. The repertoire was sequenced with immunoSEQ multiplex PCR; TCRdb's copy has only in-frame clones and lacks some. The table lists tens of thousands of clones, approximately 47% of them singletons. There are 15 residues in the CDR3. Trimming removed 0 bases from V and 0 bases from J, with 8 bases in between. The germline V gene has CDR1 SGHDT and CDR2 YYEEEE. General observations from the study: A moderate, significant TCRB CDR3 shortening appeared in type 1 diabetes across four CD4+ subsets.

On this clone: Antigen: not known.

The sequence came from a man younger than 45 with type 1 diabetes. J is TRBJ2-3 and V is TRBV5-6, with TRBD1 as a possible D gene (6 bases). Sequenced sample: central memory CD4+ T cells from blood. The CDR3 protein is CASSLAGASTDTQYF. In DNA, the CDR3 is TGTGCCAGCAGCTTGGCAGGGGCTAGCACAGATACGCAGTATTTT.